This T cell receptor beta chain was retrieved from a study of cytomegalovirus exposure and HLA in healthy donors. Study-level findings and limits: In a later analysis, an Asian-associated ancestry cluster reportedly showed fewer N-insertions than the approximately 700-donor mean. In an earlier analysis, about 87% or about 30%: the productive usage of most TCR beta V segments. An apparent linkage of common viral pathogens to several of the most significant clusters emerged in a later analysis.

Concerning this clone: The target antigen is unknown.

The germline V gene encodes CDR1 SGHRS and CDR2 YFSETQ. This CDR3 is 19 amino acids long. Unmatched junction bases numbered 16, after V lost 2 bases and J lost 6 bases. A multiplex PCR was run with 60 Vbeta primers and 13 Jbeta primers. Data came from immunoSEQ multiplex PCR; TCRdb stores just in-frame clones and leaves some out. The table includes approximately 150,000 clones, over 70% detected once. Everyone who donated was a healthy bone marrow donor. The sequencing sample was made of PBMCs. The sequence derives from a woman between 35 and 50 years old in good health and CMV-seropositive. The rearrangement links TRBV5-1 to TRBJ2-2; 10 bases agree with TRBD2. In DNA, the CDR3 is TGCGCCAGCAGCTTCCCCCGTATAGCGGGGGGCCGGTGCCCCGGGGAGCTGTTTTTT. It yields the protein CASSFPRIAGGRCPGELFF.